These T cell receptor beta chains were read from a single sample in a study of OX40 agonist ivuxolimab in advanced cancers. Method: immunoSEQ multiplex PCR; TCRdb's copy keeps in-frame clones and lacks some. This table holds approximately 90,000 clones, around 90% found once. Sequenced material: CD4+ or CD8+ T cells sorted from blood, taken in a trial of the OX40 agonist ivuxolimab. The source of these receptors is an adult with an advanced solid tumor such as melanoma, head and neck, liver or kidney cancer. Both conserved end residues are part of each CDR3. Each record gives: J gene, D gene, clone size, V gene, CDR3 DNA, CDR3 protein. D genes are given only for firm matches. Clone sizes are given selectively: once, few, many, or a class where the clone is expanded.

j_call: TRBJ2-6; d_call: NA; clone_size: NA; v_call: TRBV5-1; cdr3_nt: TGCGCCAGCAGCTTGTCGTCTGGGGCCAACGTCCTGACTTTC; cdr3_aa: CASSLSSGANVLTF
j_call: TRBJ2-1; d_call: NA; clone_size: NA; v_call: TRBV7-8; cdr3_nt: TGTGCCAGCAGCTCTCGACAGGATTACAATGAGCAGTTCTTC; cdr3_aa: CASSSRQDYNEQFF
j_call: TRBJ1-2; d_call: NA; clone_size: NA; v_call: TRBV28; cdr3_nt: TGTGCCAGCAGCAGTTTCACCAGTGGTACCCACTATGGCTACACCTTC; cdr3_aa: CASSSFTSGTHYGYTF
j_call: TRBJ2-5; d_call: NA; clone_size: NA; v_call: TRBV6-5; cdr3_nt: TGTGCCAGCAGTTACTCGATCTCAGTCGTCGGGGAGACCCAGTACTTC; cdr3_aa: CASSYSISVVGETQYF
j_call: TRBJ2-2; d_call: NA; clone_size: NA; v_call: TRBV6-6; cdr3_nt: TGTGCCAGCAGTTACCCCCAACAGGGTACCGGGGAGCTGTTTTTT; cdr3_aa: CASSYPQQGTGELFF
j_call: TRBJ2-7; d_call: NA; clone_size: NA; v_call: TRBV2; cdr3_nt: TGTGCCAGCAGGAGTGCCGCGGGGGAGCAGTACTTC; cdr3_aa: CASRSAAGEQYF
j_call: TRBJ1-1; d_call: TRBD1; clone_size: NA; v_call: TRBV30; cdr3_nt: TGTGCCTGGAGGCTGAAAACAGGGGCGAACACTGAAGCTTTCTTT; cdr3_aa: CAWRLKTGANTEAFF
j_call: TRBJ1-1; d_call: NA; clone_size: NA; v_call: TRBV18; cdr3_nt: TGTGCCAGCTCACCCCTGGGGGGGGACACTGAAGCTTTCTTT; cdr3_aa: CASSPLGGDTEAFF
j_call: TRBJ1-5; d_call: NA; clone_size: NA; v_call: TRBV21-1; cdr3_nt: TGTGCCAGCCCCCAGGTGTCGGATTATGGAGGCAATCAGCCCCAGCATTTT; cdr3_aa: CASPQVSDYGGNQPQHF
j_call: TRBJ2-7; d_call: TRBD2; clone_size: NA; v_call: TRBV2; cdr3_nt: TGTGCCAGCAGTGAAGGCCCCGGGAGGGATCACTACGAGCAGTACTTC; cdr3_aa: CASSEGPGRDHYEQYF
j_call: TRBJ1-5; d_call: NA; clone_size: NA; v_call: TRBV5-1; cdr3_nt: TGCGCCAGCAGTCCGTCAGGAACCAATCAGCCCCAGCATTTT; cdr3_aa: CASSPSGTNQPQHF
j_call: TRBJ1-2; d_call: NA; clone_size: NA; v_call: TRBV11-3; cdr3_nt: TGTGCCAGCAGCTTATGGCCGAACTATGGCTACACCTTC; cdr3_aa: CASSLWPNYGYTF
j_call: TRBJ2-1; d_call: NA; clone_size: NA; v_call: TRBV29-1; cdr3_nt: TGCAGCGTTGGTTCACGCACGGGTCCCAATGAGCAGTTCTTC; cdr3_aa: CSVGSRTGPNEQFF
j_call: TRBJ2-2; d_call: NA; clone_size: NA; v_call: TRBV5-1; cdr3_nt: TGCGCCAGCAGCTTGAGGGTCACCGGGGAGCTGTTTTTT; cdr3_aa: CASSLRVTGELFF
j_call: TRBJ1-5; d_call: TRBD1; clone_size: NA; v_call: TRBV30; cdr3_nt: TGTGCCTGGAGAGACAGGGGCAATCAGCCCCAGCATTTT; cdr3_aa: CAWRDRGNQPQHF
j_call: TRBJ2-7; d_call: NA; clone_size: NA; v_call: TRBV5-1; cdr3_nt: TGCGCCAGCTCAGCCCCGAGCTCCTACGAGCAGTACTTC; cdr3_aa: CASSAPSSYEQYF
j_call: TRBJ2-3; d_call: NA; clone_size: NA; v_call: TRBV9; cdr3_nt: TGTGCCAGCAGCGTAGCTCCATGGTCAGATACGCAGTATTTT; cdr3_aa: CASSVAPWSDTQYF
j_call: TRBJ1-1; d_call: NA; clone_size: few; v_call: TRBV28; cdr3_nt: TGTGCCAGCAGCCCCTCCCCGAACACTGAAGCTTTCTTT; cdr3_aa: CASSPSPNTEAFF
j_call: TRBJ2-3; d_call: NA; clone_size: NA; v_call: TRBV28; cdr3_nt: TGTGCCAGCAGTCCCTCAGGGGAGGGCGGCACAGATACGCAGTATTTT; cdr3_aa: CASSPSGEGGTDTQYF
j_call: TRBJ1-3; d_call: TRBD1; clone_size: once; v_call: TRBV5-1; cdr3_nt: TGCGCCAGCAGCATACAGGGGTCGGGAAACACCATATATTTT; cdr3_aa: CASSIQGSGNTIYF
j_call: TRBJ2-2; d_call: NA; clone_size: NA; v_call: TRBV28; cdr3_nt: TGTGCCAGCAGTCAGCAGGCCGGGGAGCTGTTTTTT; cdr3_aa: CASSQQAGELFF
j_call: TRBJ2-7; d_call: NA; clone_size: NA; v_call: TRBV25-1; cdr3_nt: TGTGCCAGCAGTGACTATTCCTACGAGCAGTACTTC; cdr3_aa: CASSDYSYEQYF
j_call: TRBJ2-1; d_call: TRBD2; clone_size: NA; v_call: TRBV7-9; cdr3_nt: TGTGCCAGCAGCTTAGGACTAGCGGGAGTAAATGAGCAGTTCTTC; cdr3_aa: CASSLGLAGVNEQFF
j_call: TRBJ2-4; d_call: NA; clone_size: once; v_call: TRBV21-1; cdr3_nt: TGTGCCAGCAGCGCGGGACTAGCCAAAAACATTCAGTACTTC; cdr3_aa: CASSAGLAKNIQYF
j_call: TRBJ2-1; d_call: NA; clone_size: NA; v_call: TRBV18; cdr3_nt: TGTGCCAGCTCACCACCGACCGCGGTGAATGAGCAGTTCTTC; cdr3_aa: CASSPPTAVNEQFF
j_call: TRBJ1-1; d_call: TRBD1; clone_size: NA; v_call: TRBV9; cdr3_nt: TGTGCCAGCAGCCGCACGCAGGGGGTTAGCACTGAAGCTTTCTTT; cdr3_aa: CASSRTQGVSTEAFF
j_call: TRBJ2-1; d_call: NA; clone_size: NA; v_call: TRBV2; cdr3_nt: TGTGCCAGCAGTGATGACTGGTACAATGAGCAGTTCTTC; cdr3_aa: CASSDDWYNEQFF
j_call: TRBJ2-3; d_call: TRBD2; clone_size: NA; v_call: TRBV28; cdr3_nt: TGTGCCAGCAGCCCGGGACTAGCTGTAACAGATACGCAGTATTTT; cdr3_aa: CASSPGLAVTDTQYF